This T cell receptor (beta chain) is from a study of a mutant IDH1 vaccine in newly diagnosed glioma. About the study: Vaccinations were initiated 4-6 weeks following radiotherapy alone, or were given together with temozolomide cycles. V12 corresponded to week 35 and V13 to week 47. The study's findings and limits: Seemingly, top peripheral T cell clonotype changes bore no relation to pseudoprogression.

As for time point: week 35, safety follow-up. In the vaccine, a single dose held 300 ug of the mutant IDH1 20-mer peptide, along with topical imiquimod. In weeks 1, 3, 5, 7, 11, 15, 19 and 23, patients were vaccinated. Sequenced by immunoSEQ multiplex PCR; TCRdb stores in-frame clones only, minus some. The sample lists about 41,000 clones, 80% to 90% occurring once. The CDR3 runs to 16 residues. The V end lost 4 bases, the J end lost 4 bases, and 16 bases lay between the germline ends. Germline V gene lookup returns CDR1 MGHRA and CDR2 YSYEKL. On this clone: Antigen: not known.

The source is a man aged 35 to 55 with glioma. The chain employs TRBV4-1 and TRBJ1-4; weak D call: TRBD1 (6 bases). The sequences come from PBMCs, collected from a glioma patient whose treatment included an IDH1 peptide vaccine. The CDR3 here is CASSLKDRLGNEKLFF. In nucleotides, the CDR3 is TGCGCCAGCAGCCTCAAAGACAGGCTGGGTAATGAAAAACTGTTTTTT.